The following is a TCR beta chain sequence with its context. Its antigen remains unknown. The study isolated at least 7 million PBMCs from each sample. This CDR3 contains 14 residues. From germline, CDR1 is SNHLY and CDR2 FYNNEI. Trimming shortened V by 6 bases and J by 5 bases, and 17 bases separated the two germline ends. The sample is drawn from a study of blood T cells in healthy people across ages. General observations from the study: The lack of PBMC sorting stopped any conclusive naive versus antigen-experienced comparison.

It was with a sample-barcoded 5' primer and a J-beta primer mix that a second PCR of about 6 to 12 cycles was run. MiXCR, run by TCRdb on the 5' RACE reads, gives a single entry per CDR3 protein. The sample lists under 2 million distinct CDR3 sequences, approximately 32% occurring once. The chain employs TRBV2 and TRBJ2-7, with D perhaps TRBD1 (6 bases). This TCR was sampled from a woman between 25 and 40 years old in good health. Sequencing input: blood. The CDR3 nucleotides are TGTGCCAGCAGGGGGACATCGGGTCTCAACGAGCAGTACTTC. Amino acids: CASRGTSGLNEQYF.